This TCR beta chain was sequenced during a study of T-cell reconstitution after alpha-beta-depleted transplantation in children. Note on this clonotype: The antigen remains unidentified.

Preparing the TCRbeta library involved the use of unique molecular identifiers. TCRdb reprocessed the PCR reads with MiXCR, giving one entry per CDR3 protein. The data contain approximately 97,000 distinct CDR3 sequences, approximately 6% of them singletons. The study's findings and limits: T-cell numbers and diversity one year post-transplant derived largely from freshly generated T cells. Elevated TCRbeta diversity at day 60 was traced, in some patients, to surviving recipient T cells and thymic progenitors. About two months after transplant, alpha-beta T cells reportedly came from several hundred expanded graft clones.

This CDR3 is 14 amino acids long. V was pared by 7 bases and J by 6 bases, with 5 bases of the junction left unmatched. Germline assignment: CDR1 MNHNS and CDR2 SASEGT. The TCR was taken from a female patient aged 2 to 10 who had a stem cell transplant for Fanconi anemia, so the T cells may come from the graft donor. The input for sequencing was PBMCs, mostly from graft donor cells, taken 60 days after TCRalphabeta/CD19-depleted stem cell transplant. This chain joins TRBV6-1 and TRBJ2-1; 11 bases are a match to TRBD2. The CDR3 sequence: CASKELAGVNEQFF. The CDR3 DNA reads TGTGCCAGCAAGGAACTAGCGGGGGTCAATGAGCAGTTCTTC.